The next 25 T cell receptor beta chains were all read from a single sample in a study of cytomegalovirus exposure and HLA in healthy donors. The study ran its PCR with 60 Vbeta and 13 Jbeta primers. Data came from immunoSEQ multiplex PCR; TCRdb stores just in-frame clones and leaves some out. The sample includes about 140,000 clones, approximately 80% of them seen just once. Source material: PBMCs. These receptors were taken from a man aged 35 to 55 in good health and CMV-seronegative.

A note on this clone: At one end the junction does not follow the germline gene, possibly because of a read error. For the CDR3, the DNA is TGTGCCAGCCGTGATGACTTTGCCCGGGACTGGCCGCCCTACGAGCAGTACTTC. This gives the protein CASRDDFARDWPPYEQYF. This chain uses TRBV6-1 with TRBJ2-7, with a tentative D call TRBD2 (6 bases). CDR1 is MNHNS and CDR2 is SASEGT in the germline V gene. The CDR3 has 18 residues.

In nucleotides, the CDR3 is TGTGCCAGCAGCCCAACCCAGCGTAGCAATCAGCCCCAGCATTTT. This codes for CASSPTQRSNQPQHF. The chain employs TRBV7-8 and TRBJ1-5; D is unclear. The CDR3 loop spans 15 amino acids. The germline V gene has CDR1 SGHVS and CDR2 FQNEAQ. Trimming removed 5 bases at V and 0 bases at J, with 11 bases between.

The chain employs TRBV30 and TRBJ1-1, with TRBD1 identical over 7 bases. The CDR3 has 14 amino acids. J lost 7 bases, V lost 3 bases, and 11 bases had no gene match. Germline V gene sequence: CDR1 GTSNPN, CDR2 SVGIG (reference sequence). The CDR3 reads CAWSHSGGLGEAFF. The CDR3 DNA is TGTGCCTGGAGCCATTCAGGGGGACTCGGTGAAGCTTTCTTT.

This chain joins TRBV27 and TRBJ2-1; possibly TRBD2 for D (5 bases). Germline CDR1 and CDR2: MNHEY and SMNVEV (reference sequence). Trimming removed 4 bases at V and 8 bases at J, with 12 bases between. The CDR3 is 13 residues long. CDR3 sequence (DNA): TGTGCCAGCAGTTCACCCGGAGGCTATGAGCAGTTCTTC. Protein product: CASSSPGGYEQFF.

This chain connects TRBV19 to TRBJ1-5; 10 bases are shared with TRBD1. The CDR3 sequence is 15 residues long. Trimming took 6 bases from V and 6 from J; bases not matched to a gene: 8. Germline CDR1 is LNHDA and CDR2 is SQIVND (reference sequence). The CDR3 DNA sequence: TGTGCCAGTAGGGCCGGGACAGGGGTCCCTCAGCCCCAGCATTTT. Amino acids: CASRAGTGVPQPQHF.

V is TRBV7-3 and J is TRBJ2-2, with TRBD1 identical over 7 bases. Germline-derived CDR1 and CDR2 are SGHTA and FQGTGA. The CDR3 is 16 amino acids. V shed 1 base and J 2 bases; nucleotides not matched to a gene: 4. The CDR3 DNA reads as TGTGCCAGCAGCTTAATGCCAGGGGGAAACACCGGGGAGCTGTTTTTT. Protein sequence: CASSLMPGGNTGELFF.

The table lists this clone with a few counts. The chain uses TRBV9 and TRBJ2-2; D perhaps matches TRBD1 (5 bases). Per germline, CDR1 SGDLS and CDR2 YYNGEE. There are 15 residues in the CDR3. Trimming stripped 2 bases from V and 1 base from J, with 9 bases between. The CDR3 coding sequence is TGTGCCAGCAGCGTGAGTACAGGGAACACCGGGGAGCTGTTTTTT. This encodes CASSVSTGNTGELFF.

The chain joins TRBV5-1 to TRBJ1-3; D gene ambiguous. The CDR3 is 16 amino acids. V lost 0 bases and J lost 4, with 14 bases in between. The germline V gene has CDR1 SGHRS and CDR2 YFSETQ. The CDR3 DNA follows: TGCGCCAGCAGCTTGGAACCCAAGGCGGGAGGAAACACCATATATTTT. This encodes CASSLEPKAGGNTIYF.

As DNA, the CDR3 is TGTGCCAGCAGCACCCCCGGACCCCTCGGGGGCAATGAGCAGTTCTTC. It codes for CASSTPGPLGGNEQFF. The chain employs TRBV7-7 and TRBJ2-1, with D possibly TRBD2 on 6 matching bases. CDR1 is SSHAT, CDR2 FNYEAQ, per germline (reference sequence). The CDR3 loop spans 16 amino acids. The V end was cut by 5 bases, the J end by 6 bases, with 20 bases between.

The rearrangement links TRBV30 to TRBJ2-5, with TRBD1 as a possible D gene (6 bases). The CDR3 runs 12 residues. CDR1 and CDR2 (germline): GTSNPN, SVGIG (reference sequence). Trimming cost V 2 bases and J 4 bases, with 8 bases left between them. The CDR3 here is CAWSQQGETQYF. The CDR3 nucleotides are TGTGCCTGGAGTCAACAGGGAGAGACCCAGTACTTC. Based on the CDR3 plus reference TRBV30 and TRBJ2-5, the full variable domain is SQTIHQWPATLVQPVGSPLSLECTVEGTSNPNLYWYRQAAGRGLQLLFYSVGIGQISSEVPQNLSASRPQDRQFILSSKKLLLSDSGFYLCAWSQQGETQYFGPGTRLLVL.

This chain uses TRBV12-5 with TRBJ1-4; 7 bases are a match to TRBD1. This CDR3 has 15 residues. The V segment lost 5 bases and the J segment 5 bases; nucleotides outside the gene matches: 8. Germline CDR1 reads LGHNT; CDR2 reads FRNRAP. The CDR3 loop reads CASGPQGGVNEKLFF. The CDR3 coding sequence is TGTGCTAGTGGTCCCCAGGGGGGAGTAAATGAAAAACTGTTTTTT. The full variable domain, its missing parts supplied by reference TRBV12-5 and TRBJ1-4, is DARVTQTPRHKVTEMGQEVTMRCQPILGHNTVFWYRQTMMQGLELLAYFRNRAPLDDSGMPKDRFSAEMPDATLATLKIQPSEPRDSAVYFCASGPQGGVNEKLFFGSGTQLSVL.

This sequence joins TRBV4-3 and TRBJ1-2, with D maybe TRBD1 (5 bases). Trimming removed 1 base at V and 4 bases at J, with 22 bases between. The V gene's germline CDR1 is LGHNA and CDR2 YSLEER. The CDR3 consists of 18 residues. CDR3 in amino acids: CASSQAPPGHRLPYGYTF. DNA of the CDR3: TGCGCCAGCAGCCAAGCGCCCCCCGGTCACAGGCTCCCCTATGGCTACACCTTC.

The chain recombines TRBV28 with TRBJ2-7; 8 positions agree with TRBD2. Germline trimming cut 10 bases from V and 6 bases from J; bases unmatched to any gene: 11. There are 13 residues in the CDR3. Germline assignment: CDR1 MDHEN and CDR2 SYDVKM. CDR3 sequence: CAIVSSGRAEQYF. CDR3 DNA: TGTGCCATCGTGTCGAGCGGGAGAGCCGAGCAGTACTTC.

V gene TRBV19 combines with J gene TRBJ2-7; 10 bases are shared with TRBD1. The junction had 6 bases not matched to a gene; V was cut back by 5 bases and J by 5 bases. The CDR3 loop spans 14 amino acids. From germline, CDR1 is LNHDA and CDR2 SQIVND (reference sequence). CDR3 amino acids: CASSDRGRYHEQYF. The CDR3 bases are TGTGCCAGTAGTGACAGGGGGCGTTACCACGAGCAGTACTTC.

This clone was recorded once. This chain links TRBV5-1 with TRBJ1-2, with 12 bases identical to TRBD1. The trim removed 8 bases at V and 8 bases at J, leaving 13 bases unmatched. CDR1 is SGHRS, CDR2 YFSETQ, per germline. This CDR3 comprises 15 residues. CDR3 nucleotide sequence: TGCGCCAGTGCCGGTTGGGACAGGGGGCAAGGGGGCTACACCTTC. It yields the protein CASAGWDRGQGGYTF.

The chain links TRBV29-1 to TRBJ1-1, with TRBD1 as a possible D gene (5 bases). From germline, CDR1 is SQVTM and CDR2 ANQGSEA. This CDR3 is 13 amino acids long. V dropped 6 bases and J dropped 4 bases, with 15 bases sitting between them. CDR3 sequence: CSVLRQSGTEAFF. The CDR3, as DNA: TGCAGCGTCCTCCGACAGTCTGGCACTGAAGCTTTCTTT.

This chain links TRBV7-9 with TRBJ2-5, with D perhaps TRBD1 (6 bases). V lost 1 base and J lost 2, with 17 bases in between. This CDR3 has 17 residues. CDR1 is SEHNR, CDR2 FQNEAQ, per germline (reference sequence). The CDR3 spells CASSLEGLGQLQETQYF. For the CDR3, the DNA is TGTGCCAGCAGCTTAGAGGGTTTAGGACAGTTACAAGAGACCCAGTACTTC.

The CDR3 reads CASSPWTGDQPQHF. The CDR3 DNA follows: TGTGCCAGCAGTCCCTGGACAGGGGATCAGCCCCAGCATTTT. The rearrangement links TRBV28 to TRBJ1-5; TRBD1 matches 9 bases. The CDR3 totals 14 residues. Germline V gene data show CDR1 as MDHEN and CDR2 as SYDVKM. The trim removed 5 bases at V and 5 bases at J, leaving 4 bases unmatched. Based on the CDR3 plus reference TRBV28 and TRBJ1-5, the full variable domain is DVKVTQSSRYLVKRTGEKVFLECVQDMDHENMFWYRQDPGLGLRLIYFSYDVKMKEKGDIPEGYSVSREKKERFSLILESASTNQTSMYLCASSPWTGDQPQHFGDGTRLSIL.

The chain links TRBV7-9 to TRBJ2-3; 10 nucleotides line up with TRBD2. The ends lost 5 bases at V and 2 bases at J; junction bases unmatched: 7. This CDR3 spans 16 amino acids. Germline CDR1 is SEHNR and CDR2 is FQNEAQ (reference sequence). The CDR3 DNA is TGTGCCAGCAGCGTCGGACTAGCGGCTTACACAGATACGCAGTATTTT. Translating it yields CASSVGLAAYTDTQYF.

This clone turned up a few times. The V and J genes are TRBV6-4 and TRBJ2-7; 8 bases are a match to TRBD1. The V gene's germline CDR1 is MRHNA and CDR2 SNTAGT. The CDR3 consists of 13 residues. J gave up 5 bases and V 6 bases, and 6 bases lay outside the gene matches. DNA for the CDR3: TGTGCCAGCAGACCAGGGGGCCAGAACGAGCAGTACTTC. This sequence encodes CASRPGGQNEQYF.

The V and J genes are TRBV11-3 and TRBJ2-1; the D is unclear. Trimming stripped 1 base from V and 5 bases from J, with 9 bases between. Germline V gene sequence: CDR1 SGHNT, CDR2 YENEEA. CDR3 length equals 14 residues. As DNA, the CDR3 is TGTGCCAGCAGCTTAGCACCCGAGGACAATGAGCAGTTCTTC. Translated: CASSLAPEDNEQFF.

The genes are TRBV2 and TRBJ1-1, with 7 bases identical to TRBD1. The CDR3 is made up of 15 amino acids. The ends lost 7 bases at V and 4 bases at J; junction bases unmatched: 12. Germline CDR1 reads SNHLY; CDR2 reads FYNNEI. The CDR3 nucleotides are TGTGCCAGCACGTCCCTGGCGACAGGGCTCACTGAAGCTTTCTTT. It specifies CASTSLATGLTEAFF. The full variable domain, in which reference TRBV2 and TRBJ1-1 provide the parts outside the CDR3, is EPEVTQTPSHQVTQMGQEVILRCVPISNHLYFYWYRQILGQKVEFLVSFYNNEISEKSEIFDDQFSVERPDGSNFTLKIRSTKLEDSAMYFCASTSLATGLTEAFFGQGTRLTVV.

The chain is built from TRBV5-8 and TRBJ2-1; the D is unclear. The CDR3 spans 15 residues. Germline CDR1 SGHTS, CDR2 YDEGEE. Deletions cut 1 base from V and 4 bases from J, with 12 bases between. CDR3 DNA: TGTGCCAGCAGCTTGTTACTGAGTCCTTACAATGAGCAGTTCTTC. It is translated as CASSLLLSPYNEQFF.

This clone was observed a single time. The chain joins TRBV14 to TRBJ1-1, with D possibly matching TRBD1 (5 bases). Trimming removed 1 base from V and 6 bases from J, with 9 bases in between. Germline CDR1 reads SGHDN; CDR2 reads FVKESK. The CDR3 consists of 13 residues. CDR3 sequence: CASSQGQLPEAFF. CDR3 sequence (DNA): TGTGCCAGCAGCCAAGGACAGTTACCTGAAGCTTTCTTT.

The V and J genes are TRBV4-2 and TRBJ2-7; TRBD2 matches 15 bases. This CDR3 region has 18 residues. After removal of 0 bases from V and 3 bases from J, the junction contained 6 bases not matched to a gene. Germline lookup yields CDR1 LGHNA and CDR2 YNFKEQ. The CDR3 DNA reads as TGTGCCAGCAGCCAAGAGGGGACTAGCGGGGGGTCACTCTACGAGCAGTACTTC. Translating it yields CASSQEGTSGGSLYEQYF.